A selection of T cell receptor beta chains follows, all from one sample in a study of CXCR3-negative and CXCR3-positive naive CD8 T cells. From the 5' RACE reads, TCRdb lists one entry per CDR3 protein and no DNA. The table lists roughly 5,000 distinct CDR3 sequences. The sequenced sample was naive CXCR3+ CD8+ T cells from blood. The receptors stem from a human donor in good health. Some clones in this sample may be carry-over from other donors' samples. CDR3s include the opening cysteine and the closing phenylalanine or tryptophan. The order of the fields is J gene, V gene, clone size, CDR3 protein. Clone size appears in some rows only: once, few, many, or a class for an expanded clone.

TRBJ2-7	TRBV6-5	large	CASSYSQGVYEQYF
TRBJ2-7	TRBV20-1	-	CSAYNPASYEQYF
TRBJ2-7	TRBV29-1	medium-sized	CSVEGDREDEQYF
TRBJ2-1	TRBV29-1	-	CSVEGVVVNEQFF
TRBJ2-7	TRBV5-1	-	CASSWTGTGEYEQYF
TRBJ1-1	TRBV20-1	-	CSARNLGQGIYTEAFF
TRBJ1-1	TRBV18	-	CASSPVRESGVYTEAFF
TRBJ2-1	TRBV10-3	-	CAISGLPNEQFF
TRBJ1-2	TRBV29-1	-	CSVVEAGGYTF
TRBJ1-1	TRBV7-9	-	CASKTGYTEAFF
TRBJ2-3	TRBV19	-	CASSPGTSGYTDTQYF
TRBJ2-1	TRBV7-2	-	CASSLAWREINEQFF
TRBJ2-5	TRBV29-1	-	CSVAGVLAGAVATQYF
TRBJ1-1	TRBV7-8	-	CASSLSVNEAFF
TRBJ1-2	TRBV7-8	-	CASSWQRNYGYTF
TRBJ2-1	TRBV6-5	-	CASSQFRTSYNEQFF
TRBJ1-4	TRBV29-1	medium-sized	CSVEAGLGTNEKLFF
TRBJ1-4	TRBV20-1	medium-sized	CSARQGRSEKLFF
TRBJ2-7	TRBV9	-	CASSARAGGGPYEQYF
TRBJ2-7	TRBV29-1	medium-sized	CSADREAGDSYEQYF
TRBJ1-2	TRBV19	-	CASKTETSSYAGYTF
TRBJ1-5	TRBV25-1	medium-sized	CASSELGDQPQHF
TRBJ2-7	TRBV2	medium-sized	CASNEGREGEHEQYF
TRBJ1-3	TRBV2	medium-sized	CASSEVDWSGNTIYF
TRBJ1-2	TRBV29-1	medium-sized	CSVTNSGFYGYTF
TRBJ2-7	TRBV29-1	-	CSVEGRGYEQYF
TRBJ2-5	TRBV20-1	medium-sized	CSAPRANQETQYF
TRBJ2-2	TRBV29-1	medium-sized	CSVLGTAGGGELFF
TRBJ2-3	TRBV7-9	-	CASSLVQGGADTQYF
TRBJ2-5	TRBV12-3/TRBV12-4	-	CASSQEWHQETQYF
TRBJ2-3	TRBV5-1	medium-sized	CASSSWTSGSTDTQYF
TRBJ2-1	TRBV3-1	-	CASSTSGSHEQFF
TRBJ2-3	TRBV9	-	CASSVEVGGTDTQYF
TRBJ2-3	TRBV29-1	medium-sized	CSVEVRLGVKDTQYF
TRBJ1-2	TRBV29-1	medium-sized	CSANVAAPDGYTF
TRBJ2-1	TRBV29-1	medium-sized	CSATTENYNEQFF
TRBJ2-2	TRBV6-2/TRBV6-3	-	CASSAGTGVTGELFF
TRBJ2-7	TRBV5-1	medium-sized	CASSLGDGTYEQYF
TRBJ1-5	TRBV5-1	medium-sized	CASSLTPTDRGQPQHF
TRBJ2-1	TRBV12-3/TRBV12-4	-	CASSSGRGAHYNEQFF
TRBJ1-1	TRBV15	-	CATSRVKGRNSEAFF